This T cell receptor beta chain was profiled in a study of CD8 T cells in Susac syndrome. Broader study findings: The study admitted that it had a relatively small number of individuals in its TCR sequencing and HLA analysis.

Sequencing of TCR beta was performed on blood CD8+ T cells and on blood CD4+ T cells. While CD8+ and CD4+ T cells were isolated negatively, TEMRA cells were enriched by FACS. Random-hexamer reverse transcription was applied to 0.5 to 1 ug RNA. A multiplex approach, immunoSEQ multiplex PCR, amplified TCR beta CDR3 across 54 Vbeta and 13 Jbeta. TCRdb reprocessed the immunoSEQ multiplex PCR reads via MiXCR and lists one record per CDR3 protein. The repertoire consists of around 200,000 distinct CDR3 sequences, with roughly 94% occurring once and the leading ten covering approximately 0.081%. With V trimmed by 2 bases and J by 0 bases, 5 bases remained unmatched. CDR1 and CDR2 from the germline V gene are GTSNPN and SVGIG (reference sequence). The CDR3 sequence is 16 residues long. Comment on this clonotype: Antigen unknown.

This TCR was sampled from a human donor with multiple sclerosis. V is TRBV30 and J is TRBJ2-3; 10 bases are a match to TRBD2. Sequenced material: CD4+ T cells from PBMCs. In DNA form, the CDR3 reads TGTGCCTGGAGTCCGGGACTAGCGCTTAGCACAGATACGCAGTATTTT. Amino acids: CAWSPGLALSTDTQYF.